This entry features one TCR beta chain sequence. This entry comes from a study of blood T cell repertoires in COVID-19. Overall study: Whether acute or convalescent, the COVID-19 samples came from the United States, Italy and Spain. T cells, B-cell-depleted T cells, or PBMCs provided the cDNA or gDNA that served as material.

V was pared by 4 bases and J by 7 bases, with 7 bases of the junction left unmatched. The CDR3 totals 16 residues. The germline V gene has CDR1 LNHDA and CDR2 SQIVND (reference sequence). Assignment of participants to cohorts was predicated upon participant-reported clinical history. Here immunoSEQ multiplex PCR was the method, and the copy in TCRdb shows in-frame clones only, minus some. The repertoire holds about 280,000 clones, approximately 90% seen once, with 2.8% in the top ten. Sequenced sample: PBMCs or T cells enriched from blood (not recorded which). The TCR sequence derives from a man aged 35-49 years who had been exposed to COVID-19. This sequence joins TRBV19 and TRBJ1-6; 10 positions agree with TRBD1. The CDR3 bases are TGTGCCAGTAGTACGACACGGACAGGGGGAAATTCACCCCTCCACTTT. It codes for CASSTTRTGGNSPLHF.